Sequencing of this T cell receptor beta chain was carried out in a study of cytomegalovirus exposure and HLA in healthy donors. The overall study: In a later analysis, the approximately 120 validation repertoires were reported to have used the same platform as the 600 to 800 first-cohort repertoires. Study-level points and caveats: The classifier reportedly diagnosed cytomegalovirus status with high specificity and sensitivity. The authors enumerated 150 to 200 TCR beta chains as linked to cytomegalovirus. In the 95 to 150 validation repertoires, a later analysis found that first-cohort TCR clusters tended to co-occur.

The germline V gene encodes CDR1 MDHEN and CDR2 SYDVKM. The CDR3 is 14 residues long. Trimming at V came to 6 bases and at J to 5 bases, leaving 8 bases not matched to a gene. TCRdb's table, derived via immunoSEQ multiplex PCR, lists solely in-frame clones and lacks some. The top ten hold over 13% of the sample, which has 200,000 to 250,000 clones, approximately 88% seen once. This clone turned up a few times. Its antigen is unknown. This TCR derives from a woman in her thirties in good health and CMV-seropositive. Sample: PBMCs. This chain links TRBV28 with TRBJ2-7, with 9 bases aligning to TRBD1. The CDR3 spells CASRSLGTGNEQYF. Written as DNA, the CDR3 is TGTGCCAGCAGAAGCCTAGGGACAGGGAACGAGCAGTACTTC.